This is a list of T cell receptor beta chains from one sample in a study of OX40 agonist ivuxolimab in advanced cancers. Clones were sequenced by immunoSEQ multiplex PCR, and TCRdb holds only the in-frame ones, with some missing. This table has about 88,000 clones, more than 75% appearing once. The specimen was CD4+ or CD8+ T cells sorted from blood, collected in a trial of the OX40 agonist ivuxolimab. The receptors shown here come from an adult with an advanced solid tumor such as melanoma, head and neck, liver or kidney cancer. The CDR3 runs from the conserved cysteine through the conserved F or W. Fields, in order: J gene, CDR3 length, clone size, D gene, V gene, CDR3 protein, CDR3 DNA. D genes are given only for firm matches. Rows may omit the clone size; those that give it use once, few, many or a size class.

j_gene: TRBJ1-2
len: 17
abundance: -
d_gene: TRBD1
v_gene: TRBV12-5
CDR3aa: CASGLANGQGSNYGYTF
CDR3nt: TGTGCTAGTGGTTTGGCCAACGGACAGGGGAGTAACTATGGCTACACCTTC

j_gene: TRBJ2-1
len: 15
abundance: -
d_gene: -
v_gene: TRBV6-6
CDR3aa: CASSSKRGSYNEQFF
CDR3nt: TGTGCCAGCAGCTCCAAGCGTGGCTCCTACAATGAGCAGTTCTTC

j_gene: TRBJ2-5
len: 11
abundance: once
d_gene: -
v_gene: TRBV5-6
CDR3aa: CASSLVETQYF
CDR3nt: TGTGCCAGCAGCTTGGTAGAGACCCAGTACTTC

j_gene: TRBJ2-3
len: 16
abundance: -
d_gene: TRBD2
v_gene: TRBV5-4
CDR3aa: CASSPSGSGGSDTQYF
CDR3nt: TGTGCCAGCAGCCCCTCGGGTAGCGGGGGTTCAGATACGCAGTATTTT

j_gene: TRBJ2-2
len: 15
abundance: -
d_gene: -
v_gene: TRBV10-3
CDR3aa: CAISSGTTNTGELFF
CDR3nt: TGTGCCATCAGCTCCGGGACAACGAACACCGGGGAGCTGTTTTTT

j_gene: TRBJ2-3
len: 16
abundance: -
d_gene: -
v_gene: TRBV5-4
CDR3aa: CASSLGGGFSTDTQYF
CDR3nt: TGTGCCAGCAGCTTGGGGGGGGGCTTTAGCACAGATACGCAGTATTTT

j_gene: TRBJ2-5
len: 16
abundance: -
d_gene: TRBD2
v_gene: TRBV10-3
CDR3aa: CAIGLAGGGAQETQYF
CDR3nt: TGTGCCATCGGACTAGCGGGAGGAGGGGCTCAAGAGACCCAGTACTTC

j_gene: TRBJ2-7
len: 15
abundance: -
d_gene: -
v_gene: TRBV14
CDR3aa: CASSQAHGGSYEQYF
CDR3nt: TGTGCCAGCAGCCAAGCCCATGGGGGTTCCTACGAGCAGTACTTC

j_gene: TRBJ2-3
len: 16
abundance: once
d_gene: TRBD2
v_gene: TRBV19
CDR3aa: CASSKGSGRYTDTQYF
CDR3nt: TGTGCCAGTAGTAAGGGTAGCGGGAGGTACACAGATACGCAGTATTTT

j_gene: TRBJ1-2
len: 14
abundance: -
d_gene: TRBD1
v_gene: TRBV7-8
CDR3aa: CASSLGGQGDRYTF
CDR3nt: TGTGCCAGCAGCTTAGGGGGACAGGGTGATCGCTACACCTTC

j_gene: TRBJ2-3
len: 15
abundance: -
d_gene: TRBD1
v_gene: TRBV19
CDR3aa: CASRRDRASTDTQYF
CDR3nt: TGTGCCAGTAGACGCGACAGGGCTAGCACAGATACGCAGTATTTT

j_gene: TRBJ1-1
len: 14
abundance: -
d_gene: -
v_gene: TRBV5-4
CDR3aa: CASSHITQVIEAFF
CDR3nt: TGTGCCAGCAGCCATATCACACAGGTAATTGAAGCTTTCTTT

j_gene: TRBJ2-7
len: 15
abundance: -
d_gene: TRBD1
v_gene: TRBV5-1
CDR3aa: CASSLTQGARDEQYF
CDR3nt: TGCGCCAGCAGCTTGACGCAGGGGGCGAGGGACGAGCAGTACTTC

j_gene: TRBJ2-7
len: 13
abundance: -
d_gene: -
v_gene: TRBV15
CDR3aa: CATSRDRGYEQYF
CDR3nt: TGTGCCACCAGCAGAGATCGGGGATACGAGCAGTACTTC

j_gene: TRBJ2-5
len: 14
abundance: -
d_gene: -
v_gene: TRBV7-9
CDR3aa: CASSLGGGGETQYF
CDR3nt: TGTGCCAGCAGCTTAGGCGGGGGCGGAGAGACCCAGTACTTC

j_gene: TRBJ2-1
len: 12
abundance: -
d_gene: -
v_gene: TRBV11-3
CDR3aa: CASSPLEGEQFF
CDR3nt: TGTGCCAGCAGCCCTTTGGAGGGTGAGCAGTTCTTC

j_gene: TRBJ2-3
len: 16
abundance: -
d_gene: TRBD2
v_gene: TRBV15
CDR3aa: CATSRDPAGGLDTQYF
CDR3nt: TGTGCCACCAGCAGAGATCCAGCGGGAGGGCTGGATACGCAGTATTTT

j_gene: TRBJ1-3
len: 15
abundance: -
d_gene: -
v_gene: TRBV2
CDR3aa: CASSLGGSSGNTIYF
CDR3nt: TGTGCCAGCAGTTTGGGAGGGAGCTCTGGAAACACCATATATTTT

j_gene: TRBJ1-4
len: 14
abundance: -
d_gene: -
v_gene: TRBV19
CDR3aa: CASNRGTTNEKLFF
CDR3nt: TGTGCCAGTAATCGGGGGACAACTAATGAAAAACTGTTTTTT

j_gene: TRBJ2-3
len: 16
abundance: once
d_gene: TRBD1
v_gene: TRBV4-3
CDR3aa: CASSQDQRGLGDTQYF
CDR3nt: TGCGCCAGCAGCCAAGATCAGAGGGGGCTTGGGGATACGCAGTATTTT

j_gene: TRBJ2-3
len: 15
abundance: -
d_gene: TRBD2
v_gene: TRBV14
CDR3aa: CASSRAGAGGDTQYF
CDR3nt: TGTGCCAGCAGCCGAGCGGGGGCTGGGGGAGATACGCAGTATTTT

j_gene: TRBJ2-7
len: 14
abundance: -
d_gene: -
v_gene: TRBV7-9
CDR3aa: CASSLGVGGYEQYF
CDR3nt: TGTGCCAGCAGCTTAGGAGTAGGCGGTTACGAGCAGTACTTC

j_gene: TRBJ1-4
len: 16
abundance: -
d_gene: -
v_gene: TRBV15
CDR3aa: CATSISGAREGEKLFF
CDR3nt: TGTGCCACCAGCATAAGCGGGGCAAGGGAGGGGGAAAAACTGTTTTTT

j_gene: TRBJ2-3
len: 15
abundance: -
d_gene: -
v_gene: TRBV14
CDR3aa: CASSQVITPTDTQYF
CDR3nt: TGTGCCAGCAGCCAAGTTATAACCCCCACAGATACGCAGTATTTT

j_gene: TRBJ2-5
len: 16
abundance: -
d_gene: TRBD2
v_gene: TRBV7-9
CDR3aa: CASSLRTSGGRETQYF
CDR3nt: TGTGCCAGCAGCCTACGGACTAGCGGGGGGAGGGAGACCCAGTACTTC

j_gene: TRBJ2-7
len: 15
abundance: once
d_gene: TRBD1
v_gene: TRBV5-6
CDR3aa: CASSLAQGAHYEQYF
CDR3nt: TGTGCCAGCAGCTTGGCCCAGGGGGCGCACTACGAGCAGTACTTC

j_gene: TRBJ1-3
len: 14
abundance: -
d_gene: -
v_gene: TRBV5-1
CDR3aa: CASSLQGSGNTIYF
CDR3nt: TGCGCCAGCAGCTTGCAAGGGTCTGGAAACACCATATATTTT

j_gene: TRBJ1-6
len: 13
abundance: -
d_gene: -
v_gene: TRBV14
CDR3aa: CASSHGNDSPLHF
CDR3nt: TGTGCCAGCAGCCACGGGAACGATTCACCCCTCCACTTT

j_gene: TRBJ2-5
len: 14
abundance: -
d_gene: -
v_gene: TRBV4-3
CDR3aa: CASSYDQRTETQYF
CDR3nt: TGCGCCAGCAGCTACGATCAGCGGACTGAGACCCAGTACTTC

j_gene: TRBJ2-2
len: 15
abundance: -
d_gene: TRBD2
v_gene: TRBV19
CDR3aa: CASHASGANTGELFF
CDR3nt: TGTGCCAGTCATGCTAGCGGGGCGAACACCGGGGAGCTGTTTTTT

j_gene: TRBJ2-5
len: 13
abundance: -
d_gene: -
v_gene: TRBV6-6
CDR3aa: CASSTPGRETQYF
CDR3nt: TGTGCCAGCAGTACCCCGGGGCGGGAGACCCAGTACTTC

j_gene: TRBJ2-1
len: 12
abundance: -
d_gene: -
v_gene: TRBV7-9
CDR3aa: CASSLYINEQFF
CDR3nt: TGTGCCAGCAGCTTATACATCAATGAGCAGTTCTTC

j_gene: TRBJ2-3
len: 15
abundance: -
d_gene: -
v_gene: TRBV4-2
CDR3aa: CASSQGSGGTDTQYF
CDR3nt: TGTGCCAGCAGCCAAGGGTCGGGGGGCACAGATACGCAGTATTTT

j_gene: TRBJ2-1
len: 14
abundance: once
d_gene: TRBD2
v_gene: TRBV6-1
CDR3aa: CASSHERGINEQFF
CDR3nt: TGTGCCAGCAGTCACGAGCGGGGGATCAATGAGCAGTTCTTC

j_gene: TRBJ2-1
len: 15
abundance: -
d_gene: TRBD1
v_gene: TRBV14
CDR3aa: CASSPRQGAYNEQFF
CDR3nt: TGTGCCAGCAGCCCCCGACAGGGGGCCTACAATGAGCAGTTCTTC

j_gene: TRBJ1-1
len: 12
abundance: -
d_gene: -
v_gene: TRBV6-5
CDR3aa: CASSRGNTEAFF
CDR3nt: TGTGCCAGCAGTCGGGGGAACACTGAAGCTTTCTTT

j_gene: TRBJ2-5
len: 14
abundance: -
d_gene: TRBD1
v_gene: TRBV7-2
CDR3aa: CASSPDRPGETQYF
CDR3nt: TGTGCCAGCAGCCCGGACAGGCCCGGAGAGACCCAGTACTTC

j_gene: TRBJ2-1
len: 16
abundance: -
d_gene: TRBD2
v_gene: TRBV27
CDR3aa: CASSFSGLAGGNEQFF
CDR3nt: TGTGCCAGCAGTTTCTCGGGACTAGCGGGAGGGAATGAGCAGTTCTTC

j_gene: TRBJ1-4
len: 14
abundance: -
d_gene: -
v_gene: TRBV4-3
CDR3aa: CASSLDSTNEKLFF
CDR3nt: TGCGCCAGCAGTCTCGACAGCACTAATGAAAAACTGTTTTTT

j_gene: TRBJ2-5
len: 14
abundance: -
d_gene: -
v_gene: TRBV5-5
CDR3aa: CASSFPRGQETQYF
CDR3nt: TGTGCCAGCAGCTTCCCTCGGGGGCAAGAGACCCAGTACTTC

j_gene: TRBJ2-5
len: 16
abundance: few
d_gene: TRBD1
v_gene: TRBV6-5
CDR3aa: CASSYGGTGGKKTQYF
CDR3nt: TGTGCCAGCAGTTACGGGGGGACAGGGGGCAAAAAGACCCAGTACTTC

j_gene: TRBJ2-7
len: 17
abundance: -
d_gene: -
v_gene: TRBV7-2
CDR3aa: CASSSWSGPSTFYEQYF
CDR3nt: TGTGCCAGCAGCTCTTGGTCTGGGCCGTCTACCTTCTACGAGCAGTACTTC

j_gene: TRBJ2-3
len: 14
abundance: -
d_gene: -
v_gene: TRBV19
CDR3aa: CASSIKGGEVTQYF
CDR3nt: TGTGCCAGTAGTATTAAAGGGGGGGAGGTTACGCAGTATTTT

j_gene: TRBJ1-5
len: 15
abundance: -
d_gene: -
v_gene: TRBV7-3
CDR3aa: CASSLGSGSNQPQHF
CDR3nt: TGTGCCAGCAGCTTAGGGTCGGGGAGCAATCAGCCCCAGCATTTT

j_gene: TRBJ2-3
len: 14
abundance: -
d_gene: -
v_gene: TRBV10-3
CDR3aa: CASALGNSQDTQYF
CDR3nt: TGTGCCAGCGCCCTAGGAAACTCCCAAGATACGCAGTATTTT

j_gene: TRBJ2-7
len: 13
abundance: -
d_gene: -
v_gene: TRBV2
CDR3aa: CASRRQTSYEQYF
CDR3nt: TGTGCCAGCAGGAGACAGACCTCCTACGAGCAGTACTTC

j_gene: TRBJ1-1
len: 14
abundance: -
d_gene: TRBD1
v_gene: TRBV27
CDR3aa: CASSTWTGTTEAFF
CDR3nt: TGTGCCAGCAGTACTTGGACAGGAACAACTGAAGCTTTCTTT

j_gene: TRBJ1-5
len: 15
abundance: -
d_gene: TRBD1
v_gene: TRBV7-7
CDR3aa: CASSLPGTECQPQHF
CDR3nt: TGTGCTAGCAGCTTACCAGGGACAGAATGCCAGCCCCAGCATTTT

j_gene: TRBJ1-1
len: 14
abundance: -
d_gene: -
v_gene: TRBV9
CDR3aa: CASSSRWGDEKAFF
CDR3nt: TGTGCCAGCAGCTCTCGATGGGGGGATGAAAAAGCTTTCTTT

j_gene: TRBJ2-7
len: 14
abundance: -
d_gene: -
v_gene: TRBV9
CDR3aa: CASSLGLGPYEQYF
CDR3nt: TGTGCCAGCAGCCTTGGACTGGGACCCTACGAGCAGTACTTC

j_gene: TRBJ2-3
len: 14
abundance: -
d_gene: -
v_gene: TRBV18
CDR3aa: CASSPPLVSDTQYF
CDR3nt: TGTGCCAGCTCACCACCGCTGGTTTCCGATACGCAGTATTTT

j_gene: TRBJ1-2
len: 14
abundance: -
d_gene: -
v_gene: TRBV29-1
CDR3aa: CSVDSGGRVYGYTF
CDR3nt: TGCAGCGTTGACTCGGGGGGTAGGGTCTATGGCTACACCTTC

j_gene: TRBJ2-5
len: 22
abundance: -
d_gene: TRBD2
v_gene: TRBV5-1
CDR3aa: CASSLGTGIRTSGRALGETQYF
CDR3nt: TGCGCCAGCAGCTTGGGGACAGGGATCCGGACTAGCGGGAGGGCCCTGGGAGAGACCCAGTACTTC